These 32 T cell receptor beta chains originate from one sample sequenced in a study of CD8+ T cells in alopecia areata. RNA extraction and reverse transcription yielded cDNA as sequencing template. Assay: immunoSEQ multiplex PCR; the TCRdb copy retains only in-frame clones and omits some. The sample lists 80,000 to 100,000 clones; 35% to 50% were seen once. Source material: CD4+ T cells sorted from blood. The receptors were sampled from a human donor with alopecia areata.

The rearrangement links TRBV2 to TRBJ1-1, with 7 nucleotides matching TRBD1. Per germline, CDR1 SNHLY and CDR2 FYNNEI. V gave up 5 bases and J gave up 1 base; unmatched junction bases: 4. The CDR3 runs 14 residues. CDR3: CASSPRDRNTEAFF. In nucleotides, the CDR3 is TGTGCCAGCAGTCCGCGGGACAGGAACACTGAAGCTTTCTTT.

This chain uses TRBV29-1 with TRBJ2-7, with D perhaps TRBD1 (6 bases). Looked up from germline, CDR1 is SQVTM and CDR2 is ANQGSEA. The CDR3 covers 14 residues. Trimming cost V 7 bases and J 5 bases, with 21 bases left between them. CDR3 region: CSANPGTGIDEQYF. The CDR3 DNA reads as TGCAGCGCCAATCCGGGAACAGGGATTGACGAGCAGTACTTC.

The V gene is TRBV18, the J gene TRBJ2-6; D not resolved. Germline values: CDR1 KGHSH, CDR2 LQKENI. Trimming pared 5 bases from V and 4 bases from J, leaving 15 bases between. The CDR3 has 16 residues. The CDR3 region has the DNA TGTGCCAGCTCATCACTGCAAGGAGTAGGGGCCAACGTCCTGACTTTC. Translation: CASSSLQGVGANVLTF.

This sequence joins TRBV25-1 and TRBJ2-5, with a weak D call TRBD1 (6 bases). The CDR3 has 17 residues. V lost 0 bases to trimming and J lost 1 base, with 15 bases between them. In germline, CDR1 is MGHDK, CDR2 SYGVNS. The CDR3 is CASSEYRGPTAQETQYF. CDR3 DNA: TGTGCCAGCAGTGAATACAGGGGACCTACCGCCCAAGAGACCCAGTACTTC.

This chain links TRBV28 with TRBJ1-2; D is unclear. The CDR3 consists of 12 residues. CDR1 MDHEN and CDR2 SYDVKM come from the germline V gene. V was pared by 2 bases and J by 8 bases, with 9 bases between. CDR3 nucleotide sequence: TGTGCCAGCAGTTTAGAGGGAAGCGGCTACACCTTC. This gives the protein CASSLEGSGYTF.

The chain recombines TRBV30 with TRBJ2-5; D ambiguous. There are 11 residues in the CDR3. V lost 3 bases to trimming and J lost 6 bases, with 8 bases between them. Germline V gene sequence: CDR1 GTSNPN, CDR2 SVGIG (reference sequence). CDR3 nucleotide sequence: TGTGCCTGGAGCGCGCCCCAGACCCAGTACTTC. Amino acid sequence: CAWSAPQTQYF.

The chain is built from TRBV18 and TRBJ2-5; the match to TRBD1 covers 9 bases. The CDR3 has 15 amino acids. V lost 4 bases to trimming and J lost 5 bases; unmatched junction nucleotides: 8. From germline, CDR1 is KGHSH and CDR2 LQKENI. The CDR3 DNA reads TGTGCCAGCTCACACCGGGACAGGGTCGTGGAGACCCAGTACTTC. As protein: CASSHRDRVVETQYF.

This clone came up a few times. This chain connects TRBV2 to TRBJ2-5; D is perhaps TRBD1 (5 bases). This CDR3 region has 15 residues. Trimming shortened V by 6 bases and J by 5 bases, and 19 bases separated the two germline ends. Germline V gene sequence: CDR1 SNHLY, CDR2 FYNNEI. The CDR3 nucleotides read TGTGCCAGCAGGGAGCTCACAGGATTGGGCGAGACCCAGTACTTC. Translating it yields CASRELTGLGETQYF.

The CDR3 DNA reads TGTGCCTGGAGTCCCGGGGGAAACGAGCAGTACTTC. As protein: CAWSPGGNEQYF. The chain links TRBV30 to TRBJ2-7; D is perhaps TRBD2 (6 bases). Germline loops: CDR1 GTSNPN, CDR2 SVGIG (reference sequence). Between the trimmed V and J ends, which lost 2 bases and 5 bases, there was a span of 10 bases. CDR3 length equals 12 residues.

This clone was seen more than once but under ten times. CDR3: CASSPPYDPGGGETQYF. CDR3 DNA sequence: TGTGCCAGCTCACCACCGTATGACCCCGGGGGAGGAGAGACCCAGTACTTC. The chain is built from TRBV18 and TRBJ2-5; D is perhaps TRBD2 (6 bases). Trimming stripped 0 bases from V and 4 bases from J, with 18 bases between. CDR3 length equals 17 residues. The germline V gene has CDR1 KGHSH and CDR2 LQKENI.

In this sample, this clone is medium-sized. The chain has TRBV28 and TRBJ2-7; 9 nucleotides agree with TRBD1. Germline V lookup: CDR1 MDHEN, CDR2 SYDVKM. The CDR3 consists of 15 residues. V shed 5 bases, J shed 6 bases, and the junction held 11 bases outside the gene matches. CDR3 sequence reads: CASSRMDTGGFEQYF. CDR3 bases: TGTGCCAGCAGTCGGATGGATACAGGGGGCTTCGAGCAGTACTTC.

The rearrangement uses TRBV18 and TRBJ1-1, with no clear D. In germline, CDR1 is KGHSH, CDR2 LQKENI. V lost 1 base, J lost 7 bases, and 7 bases lay in between. CDR3 size: 12 residues. The CDR3 is CASSPQTHEAFF. CDR3 DNA sequence: TGTGCCAGCTCACCACAGACTCATGAAGCTTTCTTT.

The rearrangement joins TRBV14 to TRBJ2-7, with TRBD2 as a possible D gene (5 bases). Per the germline V gene, CDR1 is SGHDN and CDR2 is FVKESK. The CDR3 length is 13 residues. Trimming shortened V by 4 bases and J by 6 bases, and 13 bases separated the two germline ends. The CDR3 sequence is CASSRGLSLEQYF. The CDR3 DNA sequence: TGTGCCAGCAGCCGCGGACTGAGCCTCGAGCAGTACTTC.

V and J are TRBV13 and TRBJ2-1, with 16 bases identical to TRBD2. CDR3 size: 16 residues. The germline CDR1 and CDR2 sequences are PRHDT and FYEKMQ (reference sequence). Trimming at V came to 5 bases and at J to 9 bases, leaving 7 bases not matched to a gene. CDR3 bases: TGTGCCAGCAGCGAGGGACTAGCGGGAGGGGACGGTGAGCAGTTCTTC. This translates into CASSEGLAGGDGEQFF.

V is TRBV14 and J is TRBJ1-2; D is uncertain. Between the trimmed V and J ends, which lost 0 bases and 8 bases, there was a span of 10 bases. The germline CDR1 and CDR2 sequences are SGHDN and FVKESK. The length of the CDR3 is 13 residues. The CDR3 reads CASSQESRFGYTF. In DNA, the CDR3 is TGTGCCAGCAGCCAAGAGAGTCGGTTCGGCTACACCTTC.

The gene calls are TRBV29-1 and TRBJ2-5; 7 bases line up with TRBD2. The germline V gene encodes CDR1 SQVTM and CDR2 ANQGSEA. The CDR3 runs to 15 residues. The V segment lost 0 bases and the J segment 3 bases; nucleotides outside the gene matches: 7. The CDR3 DNA reads as TGCAGCGTTGAAGACCGCATAGCGGGTAAAGAGACCCAGTACTTC. Its translation: CSVEDRIAGKETQYF.

This clone was picked up a small number of times. V is TRBV29-1 and J is TRBJ2-3; the D is unclear. The CDR3 consists of 13 residues. V was trimmed by 3 bases and J by 5 bases, leaving 12 bases between them. From germline, CDR1 is SQVTM and CDR2 ANQGSEA. Written as DNA, the CDR3 is TGCAGCGTTGATCCATTTATGGGAGATACGCAGTATTTT. This sequence encodes CSVDPFMGDTQYF.

Here the CDR3 DNA reads TGTGCCAGCAGCGTAGGCCCGGGAGAGTCAGATACGCAGTATTTT. Translating it yields CASSVGPGESDTQYF. This rearrangement joins TRBV9 to TRBJ2-3; the D gene is possibly TRBD2 (6 bases). CDR1 and CDR2 (germline): SGDLS, YYNGEE. V was trimmed by 0 bases and J by 4 bases, leaving 12 bases between them. This CDR3 region has 15 residues.

In this sample, this clone turned up a few times. This chain links TRBV28 with TRBJ2-2; TRBD2 aligns across 8 bases. CDR1 MDHEN and CDR2 SYDVKM come from the germline V gene. V lost 5 bases, J lost 3 bases, and 8 bases stayed unmatched. The CDR3 covers 16 residues. CDR3 protein: CASSIMGLVYTGELFF. The CDR3 DNA sequence: TGTGCCAGCAGTATCATGGGACTAGTATACACCGGGGAGCTGTTTTTT.

This clone showed up just a few times. V usage is TRBV15 and J usage is TRBJ1-1; 7 nucleotides match TRBD1. The V and J ends lost 8 bases and 0 bases, in that order; junction bases with no gene match: 3. CDR3 length equals 13 residues. Germline values: CDR1 LNHNV, CDR2 YYDKDF (reference sequence). This chain's CDR3 is CATRQGMNTEAFF. The CDR3 DNA is TGTGCCACCCGACAGGGAATGAACACTGAAGCTTTCTTT. The whole variable domain, filled in from reference TRBV15 and TRBJ1-1, reads DAMVIQNPRYQVTQFGKPVTLSCSQTLNHNVMYWYQQKSSQAPKLLFHYYDKDFNNEADTPDNFQSRRPNTSFCFLDIRSPGLGDTAMYLCATRQGMNTEAFFGQGTRLTVV.

This clone was detected a few times. The rearrangement uses TRBV5-1 and TRBJ2-7; D assignment may be TRBD1 or TRBD2 (5 bases each). The CDR3 length is 15 residues. Per the germline V gene, CDR1 is SGHRS and CDR2 is YFSETQ. V shed 3 bases and J shed 2 bases, with 15 bases lying between them. CDR3 sequence reads: CASSSAGTAAYEQYF. CDR3 DNA: TGCGCCAGCAGCTCAGCCGGGACGGCCGCCTACGAGCAGTACTTC.

This rearrangement joins TRBV11-3 to TRBJ2-5; the D gene could be TRBD1 or TRBD2 (6 bases each). The CDR3 length is 14 residues. The germline V gene has CDR1 SGHNT and CDR2 YENEEA. V lost 1 base to trimming and J lost 5 bases, with 11 bases between them. Here the CDR3 reads CASSLVGGLETQYF. The CDR3 nucleotides are TGTGCCAGCAGCTTAGTGGGGGGCCTCGAGACCCAGTACTTC.

The V gene is TRBV30, the J gene TRBJ1-1; D gene unclear. Germline V gives CDR1 GTSNPN, CDR2 SVGIG (reference sequence). The CDR3 is 11 amino acids. Trimming removed 2 bases at V and 7 bases at J, with 8 bases between. CDR3 loop: CAWSSEDEAFF. CDR3 DNA sequence: TGTGCCTGGAGTAGTGAGGATGAAGCTTTCTTT.

This clone was counted between two and nine times. This sequence joins TRBV29-1 and TRBJ2-1; 7 nucleotides align to TRBD2. The CDR3 has 15 residues. The germline gives CDR1 SQVTM, CDR2 ANQGSEA. Unmatched junction bases numbered 8, after V lost 4 bases and J lost 2 bases. The CDR3 here is CSVAPSGRPYNEQFF. CDR3 DNA sequence: TGCAGCGTTGCCCCTAGCGGAAGACCCTACAATGAGCAGTTCTTC.

This rearrangement joins TRBV11-2 to TRBJ2-5; D not certain. The J call is doubtful: the DNA matches TRBJ2-4 better. CDR1 is SGHAT, CDR2 FQNNGV, per germline. The CDR3 totals 9 residues. Here the CDR3 reads CASNPIQYF. The CDR3 nucleotides are TGTGCCAGCAACCCCATTCAGTACTTC.

The rearrangement uses TRBV9 and TRBJ2-5, with D perhaps matching TRBD1 (6 bases). This CDR3 has 14 residues. Trimming cost V 4 bases and J 5 bases, with 15 bases left between them. Germline V gene data show CDR1 as SGDLS and CDR2 as YYNGEE. The CDR3 spells CASSQTGLPETQYF. CDR3 in DNA: TGTGCCAGCAGCCAGACAGGACTCCCTGAGACCCAGTACTTC.

This clone is a singleton in its sample. The chain links TRBV7-2 to TRBJ2-7, with 7 bases matching TRBD1. The CDR3 totals 15 residues. CDR1 and CDR2 from the germline V gene are SGHTA and FQGNSA. J lost 3 bases, V lost 1 base, and 6 bases had no gene match. CDR3 loop: CASSLDAAGGYEQYF. The CDR3 DNA is TGTGCCAGCAGCTTAGATGCGGCAGGGGGCTACGAGCAGTACTTC.

Only one count was recorded for this clone. This chain uses TRBV27 with TRBJ2-5; TRBD2 matches at 10 bases. The CDR3 extends over 13 amino acids. The ends lost 10 bases at V and 5 bases at J; junction bases unmatched: 7. The germline V gene has CDR1 MNHEY and CDR2 SMNVEV (reference sequence). The CDR3 DNA is TGTGCCACCGCGGAAGCGGGAGGGGAGACCCAGTACTTC. It translates to CATAEAGGETQYF.

This clone has a handful of counts. The chain employs TRBV29-1 and TRBJ2-7; D perhaps matches TRBD1 (5 bases). The CDR3 loop spans 9 amino acids. Germline V gene sequence: CDR1 SQVTM, CDR2 ANQGSEA. Between the trimmed V and J ends, which lost 6 bases and 7 bases, there was a span of 7 bases. The CDR3: CSVKGEQYF. The CDR3 nucleotides read TGCAGCGTAAAGGGGGAGCAGTACTTC.

This clone has more than one count but fewer than ten. The J gene is TRBJ2-2, the V gene TRBV29-1; weak D call: TRBD2 (6 bases). This CDR3 comprises 14 residues. In germline, CDR1 is SQVTM, CDR2 ANQGSEA. The ends were cut back, 7 bases at V and 2 bases at J, with 14 bases in the middle. The CDR3 region is CSAPGGTNTGELFF. For the CDR3, the DNA is TGCAGCGCCCCCGGCGGGACTAACACCGGGGAGCTGTTTTTT.

The chain links TRBV11-2 to TRBJ2-5, with TRBD2 matching 10 bases. Germline trimming cut 8 bases from V and 7 bases from J; bases unmatched to any gene: 13. The CDR3 covers 15 residues. In germline, CDR1 is SGHAT, CDR2 FQNNGV. The CDR3 DNA is TGTGCCAGCGCTGAGGGAGCGGGGGGGCTGTGGACCCAGTACTTC. As protein: CASAEGAGGLWTQYF.

V is TRBV2 and J is TRBJ1-2, with D perhaps TRBD1 (6 bases). This CDR3 spans 15 amino acids. Trimming removed 6 bases at V and 5 bases at J, with 19 bases between. Germline V gives CDR1 SNHLY, CDR2 FYNNEI. This CDR3 reads CASSATGGTQYGYTF. The CDR3 nucleotides are TGTGCCAGCAGCGCGACAGGTGGGACGCAATATGGCTACACCTTC.